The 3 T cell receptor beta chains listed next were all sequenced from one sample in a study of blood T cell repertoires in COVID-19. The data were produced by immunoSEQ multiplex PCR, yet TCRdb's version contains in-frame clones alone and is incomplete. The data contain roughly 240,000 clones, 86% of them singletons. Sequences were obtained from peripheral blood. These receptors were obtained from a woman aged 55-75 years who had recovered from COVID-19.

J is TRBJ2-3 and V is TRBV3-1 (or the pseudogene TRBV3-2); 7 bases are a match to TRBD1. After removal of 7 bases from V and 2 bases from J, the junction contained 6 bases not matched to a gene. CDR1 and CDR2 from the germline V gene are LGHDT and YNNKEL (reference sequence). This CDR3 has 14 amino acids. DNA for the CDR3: TGTGCCAGCACCTCGACAGGGAACACAGATACGCAGTATTTT. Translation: CASTSTGNTDTQYF.

CDR3 bases: TGTGCCAGCAGCGTAGGAATGAGAGGGCCACAAGAGACCCAGTACTTC. As protein: CASSVGMRGPQETQYF. This chain links TRBV9 with TRBJ2-5; a possible D gene is TRBD2 (5 bases). Trimming cost V 0 bases and J 2 bases, with 14 bases left between them. Germline V CDR1 and CDR2: SGDLS, YYNGEE. CDR3 size: 16 residues.

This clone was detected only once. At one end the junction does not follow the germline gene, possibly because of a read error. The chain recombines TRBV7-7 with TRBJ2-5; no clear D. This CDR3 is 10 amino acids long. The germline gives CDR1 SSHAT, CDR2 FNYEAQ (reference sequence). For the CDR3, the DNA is TGTGCTAGCAGCCCCGGGACCCAGTACTTC. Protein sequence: CASSPGTQYF.